This TCR beta chain was retrieved from a study of T cells after yellow fever vaccination. General study findings and limits: CD4 and CD8 compartments shared a small share of clonotypes, likely from convergent recombination.

The germline V gene encodes CDR1 MNHEY and CDR2 SVGAGI. V lost 1 base to trimming and J lost 3 bases, with 10 bases between them. The CDR3 contains 14 residues. TCRdb reprocessed the 5' RACE reads via MiXCR and lists one record per CDR3 protein. The sample shows about 400,000 distinct CDR3 sequences, under 14% of them seen only once. Of note for this clonotype: Its antigen is still unknown.

The sequencing used PBMCs, collected on the day of the first yellow fever vaccination. V gene TRBV6-5 combines with J gene TRBJ2-7; no clear D gene. This clonotype originated in a man aged 18 to 30 who received the YFV17D yellow fever vaccine. Written as DNA, the CDR3 is TGTGCCAGCAGTTACTTGGGCCCCAACTACGAGCAGTACTTC. Amino acids: CASSYLGPNYEQYF.